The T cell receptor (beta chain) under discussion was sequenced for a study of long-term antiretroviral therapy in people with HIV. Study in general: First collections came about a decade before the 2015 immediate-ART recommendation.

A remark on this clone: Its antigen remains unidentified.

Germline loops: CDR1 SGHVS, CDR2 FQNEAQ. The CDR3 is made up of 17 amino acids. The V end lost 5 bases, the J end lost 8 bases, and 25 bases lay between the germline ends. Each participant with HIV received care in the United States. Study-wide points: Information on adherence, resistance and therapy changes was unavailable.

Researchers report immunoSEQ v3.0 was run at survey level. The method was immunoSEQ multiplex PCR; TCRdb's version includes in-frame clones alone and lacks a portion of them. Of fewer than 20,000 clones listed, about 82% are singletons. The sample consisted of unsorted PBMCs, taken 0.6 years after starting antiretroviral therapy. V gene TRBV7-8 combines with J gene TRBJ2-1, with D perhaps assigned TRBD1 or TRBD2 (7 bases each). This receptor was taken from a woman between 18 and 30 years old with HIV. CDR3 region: CASSTRQGGGVVDEQFF. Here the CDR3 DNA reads TGTGCCAGCAGCACACGACAGGGCGGGGGAGTGGTCGATGAGCAGTTCTTC.